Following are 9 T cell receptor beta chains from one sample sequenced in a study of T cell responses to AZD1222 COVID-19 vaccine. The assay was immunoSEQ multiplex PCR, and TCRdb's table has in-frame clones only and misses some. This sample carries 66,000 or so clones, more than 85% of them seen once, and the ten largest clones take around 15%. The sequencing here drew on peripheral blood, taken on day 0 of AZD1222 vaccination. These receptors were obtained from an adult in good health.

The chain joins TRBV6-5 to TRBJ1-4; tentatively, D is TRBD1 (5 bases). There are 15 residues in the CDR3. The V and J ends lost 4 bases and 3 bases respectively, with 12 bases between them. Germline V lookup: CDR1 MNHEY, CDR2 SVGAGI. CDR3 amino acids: CASSFQGTANEKLFF. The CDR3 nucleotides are TGTGCCAGCAGTTTCCAGGGTACGGCTAATGAAAAACTGTTTTTT.

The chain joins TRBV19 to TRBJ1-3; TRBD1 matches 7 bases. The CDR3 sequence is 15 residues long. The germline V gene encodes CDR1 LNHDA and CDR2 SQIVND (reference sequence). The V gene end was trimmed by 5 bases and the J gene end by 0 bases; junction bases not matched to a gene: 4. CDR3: CASSRQGRSGNTIYF. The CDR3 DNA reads TGTGCCAGTAGTCGACAGGGCCGCTCTGGAAACACCATATATTTT.

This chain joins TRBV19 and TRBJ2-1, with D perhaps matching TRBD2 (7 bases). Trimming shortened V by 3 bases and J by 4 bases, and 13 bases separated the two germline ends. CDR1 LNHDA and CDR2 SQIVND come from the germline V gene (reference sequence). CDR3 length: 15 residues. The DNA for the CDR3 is TGTGCCAGTAGTATTGGTGGGGGGGCTTACAATGAGCAGTTCTTC. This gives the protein CASSIGGGAYNEQFF.

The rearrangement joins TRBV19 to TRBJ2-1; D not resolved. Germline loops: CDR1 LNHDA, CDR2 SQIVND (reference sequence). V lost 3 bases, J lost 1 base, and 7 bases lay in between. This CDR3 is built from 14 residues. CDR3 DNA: TGTGCCAGTAGTATCCCCCTATCCTACAATGAGCAGTTCTTC. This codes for CASSIPLSYNEQFF.

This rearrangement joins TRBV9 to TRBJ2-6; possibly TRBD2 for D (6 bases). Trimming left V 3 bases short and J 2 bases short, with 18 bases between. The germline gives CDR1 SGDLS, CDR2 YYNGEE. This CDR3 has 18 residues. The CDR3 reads CASSGRGGLGAGANVLTF. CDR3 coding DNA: TGTGCCAGCAGCGGCCGAGGAGGGCTGGGGGCTGGGGCCAACGTCCTGACTTTC.

The CDR3 loop reads CASREAGDYGYTF. The CDR3 DNA reads as TGTGCCAGCAGGGAGGCGGGTGACTATGGCTACACCTTC. V gene TRBV6-5 combines with J gene TRBJ1-2; D not certain. The CDR3 has 13 amino acids. Germline loops: CDR1 MNHEY, CDR2 SVGAGI. V lost 6 bases to trimming and J lost 3 bases, with 11 bases between them.

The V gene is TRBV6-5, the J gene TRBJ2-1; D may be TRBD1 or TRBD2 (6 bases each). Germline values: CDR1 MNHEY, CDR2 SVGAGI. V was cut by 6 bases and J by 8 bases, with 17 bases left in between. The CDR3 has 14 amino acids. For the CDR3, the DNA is TGTGCCAGCAGCCGGACGGGGGCTGGGGATGAGCAGTTCTTC. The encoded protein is CASSRTGAGDEQFF.

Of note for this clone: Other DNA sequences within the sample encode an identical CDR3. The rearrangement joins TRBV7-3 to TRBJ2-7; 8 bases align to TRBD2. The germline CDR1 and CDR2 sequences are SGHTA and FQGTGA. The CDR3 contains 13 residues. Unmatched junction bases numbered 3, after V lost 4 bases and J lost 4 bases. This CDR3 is CASSSSGGYEQYF. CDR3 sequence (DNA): TGTGCCAGCAGCTCCAGCGGGGGTTACGAGCAGTACTTC.

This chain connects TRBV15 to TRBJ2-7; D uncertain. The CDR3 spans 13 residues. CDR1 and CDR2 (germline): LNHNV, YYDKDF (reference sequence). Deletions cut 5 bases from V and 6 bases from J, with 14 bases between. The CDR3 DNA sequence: TGTGCCACCAGCCTAACCGGAATTACCGAGCAGTACTTC. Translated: CATSLTGITEQYF.